Included here is one T cell receptor beta chain sequence, with context. Clones were read by immunoSEQ multiplex PCR, and TCRdb kept only the in-frame ones, dropping some. The data hold approximately 140,000 clones, with 82% observed a single time. This sample was taken from a study of blood T cell repertoires in COVID-19. Overall study: Material from acute and convalescent COVID-19 was sourced from the United States, Italy and Spain.

This TCR derives from a human donor with acute or convalescent COVID-19. The donor label of this sample is uncertain. The source material was peripheral blood.

This CDR3 is CASSQSGGANIGELFF. The DNA for the CDR3 is TGTGCCAGCAGCCAGAGCGGGGGGGCTAATATCGGGGAGCTGTTTTTT. V and J are TRBV2 and TRBJ2-2, with 10 positions matching TRBD2. Per the germline V gene, CDR1 is SNHLY and CDR2 is FYNNEI. J was trimmed by 7 bases and V by 6 bases; bases with no gene match: 11. The CDR3 consists of 16 residues.